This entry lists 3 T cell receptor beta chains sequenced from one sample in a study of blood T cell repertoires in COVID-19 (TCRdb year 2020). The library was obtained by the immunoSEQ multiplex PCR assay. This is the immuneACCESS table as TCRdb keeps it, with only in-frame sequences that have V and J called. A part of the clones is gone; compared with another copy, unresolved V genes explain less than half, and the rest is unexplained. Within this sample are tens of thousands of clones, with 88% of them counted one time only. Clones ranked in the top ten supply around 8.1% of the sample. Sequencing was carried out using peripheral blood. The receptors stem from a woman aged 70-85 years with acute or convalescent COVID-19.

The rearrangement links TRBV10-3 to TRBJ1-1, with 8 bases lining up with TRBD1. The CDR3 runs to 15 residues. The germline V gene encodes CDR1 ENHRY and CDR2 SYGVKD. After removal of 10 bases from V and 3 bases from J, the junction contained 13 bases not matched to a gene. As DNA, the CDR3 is TGTGCCACCCACAGCCGACAGGGGCTGGACACTGAAGCTTTCTTT. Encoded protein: CATHSRQGLDTEAFF.

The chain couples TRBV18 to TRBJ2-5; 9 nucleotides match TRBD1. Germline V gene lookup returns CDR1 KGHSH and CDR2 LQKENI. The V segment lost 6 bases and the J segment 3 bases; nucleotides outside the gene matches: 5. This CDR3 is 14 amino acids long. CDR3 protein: CASSERTGEETQYF. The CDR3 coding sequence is TGTGCCAGCTCGGAACGGACAGGGGAAGAGACCCAGTACTTC.

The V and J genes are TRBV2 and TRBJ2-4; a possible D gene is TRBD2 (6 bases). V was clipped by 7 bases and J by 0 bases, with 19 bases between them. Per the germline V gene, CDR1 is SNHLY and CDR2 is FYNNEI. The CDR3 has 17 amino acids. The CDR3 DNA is TGTGCCAGCATTACAACGGGAGACAGACTAGCCAAAAACATTCAGTACTTC. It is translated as CASITTGDRLAKNIQYF. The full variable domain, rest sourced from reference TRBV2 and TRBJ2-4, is EPEVTQTPSHQVTQMGQEVILRCVPISNHLYFYWYRQILGQKVEFLVSFYNNEISEKSEIFDDQFSVERPDGSNFTLKIRSTKLEDSAMYFCASITTGDRLAKNIQYFGAGTRLSVL.